This T cell receptor (beta chain) was sequenced during a study of Ad26.COV2.S vaccination and SARS-CoV-2 variants. Study conclusions and caveats: Recipients of vaccine and of placebo showed similar breadth of their non-spike TCR repertoires. Spike-specific responses of CD8+ and CD4+ T cells were reported to display substantial breadth after vaccination.

Assay used: immunoSEQ multiplex PCR; TCRdb lists only in-frame clones, some missing. This table has 150,000 to 200,000 clones, 70% to 90% appearing once. Note on this clone: The antigen remains undetermined.

The length of the CDR3 is 13 residues. Germline V gene lookup returns CDR1 LNHDA and CDR2 SQIVND (reference sequence). V lost 1 base to trimming and J lost 4 bases, with 7 bases between them. The sequences come from peripheral blood, collected after recovery from COVID-19. This TCR was recovered from a human donor who had recovered from COVID-19. The chain is built from TRBV19 and TRBJ2-5; TRBD2 might be the D (6 bases). The CDR3 DNA is TGTGCCAGTAGTATAGTTAGCGGAGAGACCCAGTACTTC. Translation: CASSIVSGETQYF.